This note documents a single T cell receptor beta chain sequence. Antigen: not known. CDR1 SGHAT and CDR2 FQNNGV come from the germline V gene. The CDR3 is 18 amino acids. V was trimmed by 1 base and J by 0 bases, leaving 15 bases between them. This entry comes from a study of PD-L1 blockade in urothelial cancer. Study overall: It was in 2014 that patients started atezolizumab at 1,200 mg intravenously every 3 weeks. Prior exposure to chemotherapy in patients amounted to 0 to 3 regimens received. Reported median T cell count for blood samples was 130,000 to 150,000. Whole-study findings and limits: Lower than median blood TCR clonality before treatment predicted better survival.

Assay used: immunoSEQ multiplex PCR; TCRdb lists only in-frame clones, some missing. The data show approximately 50,000 clones, roughly 80% seen once. Time point noted: pretreatment peripheral blood. V is TRBV11-2 and J is TRBJ2-2, with D perhaps TRBD1 (6 bases). The sequencing here drew on PBMCs, taken around atezolizumab (anti-PD-L1) treatment. The sequence came from a man in his sixties or seventies with urothelial cancer. In nucleotides, the CDR3 is TGTGCCAGCAGCTTAGGCGCTGGAAACAGGGCGAACACCGGGGAGCTGTTTTTT. Translated: CASSLGAGNRANTGELFF.